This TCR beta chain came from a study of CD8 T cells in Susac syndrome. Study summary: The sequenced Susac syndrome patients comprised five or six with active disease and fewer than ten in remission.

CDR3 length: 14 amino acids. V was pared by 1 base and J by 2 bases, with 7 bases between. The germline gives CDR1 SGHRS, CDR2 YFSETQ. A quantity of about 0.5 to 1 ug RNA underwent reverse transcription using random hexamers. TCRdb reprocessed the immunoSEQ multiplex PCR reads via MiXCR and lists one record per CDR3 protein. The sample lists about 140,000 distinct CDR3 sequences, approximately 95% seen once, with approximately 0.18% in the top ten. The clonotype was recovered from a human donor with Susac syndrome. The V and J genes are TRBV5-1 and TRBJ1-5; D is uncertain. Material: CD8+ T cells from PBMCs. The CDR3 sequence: CASSLSPGNQPQHF. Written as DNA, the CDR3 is TGCGCCAGCAGCTTGTCCCCCGGCAATCAGCCCCAGCATTTT.